In this sample, the clone carrying this T cell receptor (beta chain) turned up a few times. Under the authors' procedure: From reference gene primer amplification, estimates of nucleated cell counts were derived. The data were produced by immunoSEQ multiplex PCR, yet TCRdb's version contains in-frame clones alone and is incomplete. V and J calls plus clone size are reproduced from that table; the DNA served to infer D and trimming. This sample has about 130,000 clones; 84% occur once, and the top ten carry 10% to 15%. This record belongs to a study of blood T cell repertoires in COVID-19. For the study at large: Sites in the United States, Italy and Spain provided acute and convalescent COVID-19 samples. Nucleic acid was either cDNA or gDNA, and it came from T cells, B-cell-depleted T cells, or PBMCs.

CDR1 SEHNR and CDR2 FQNEAQ come from the germline V gene (reference sequence). The V and J ends lost 5 bases and 5 bases, in that order; junction bases with no gene match: 9. The CDR3 runs to 14 residues. This sequence originates from a human donor in a cohort sampled during active COVID-19. Sequencing was performed on peripheral blood. V is TRBV7-9 and J is TRBJ2-7, with 7 bases lining up with TRBD1. The DNA for the CDR3 is TGTGCCAGCAGCGACACCTCGACAGGGAACGAGCAGTACTTC. Translation gives CASSDTSTGNEQYF.